Ten or more counts support the clone carrying this TCR beta chain. Its antigen is undetermined. Attachment of unique molecular identifiers to individual cDNA molecules was performed in the library. Methods used by the authors: Sequenced samples showed a median of approximately 100,000 TCRs each, with counts running from approximately 21,000 to 630,000. TCRdb re-called the RACE reads with MiXCR, one entry per CDR3 protein. TCRdb's processing, not the authors' own work, is the source of the V and J calls. The table records roughly 62,000 distinct CDR3 sequences, around an eighth of them present only once. Time point indicated: patch test 3, about 24 weeks after DPC sensitization. Treatment: therapeutic diphenylcyclopropenone sensitization with weekly scalp DPC. The data were obtained in a study of human T cells and chemical hapten exposure. Overall study context: Across the whole study, which lasted around 26 weeks, patients were given diphenylcyclopropenone on the scalp once a week.

General study findings and limits: Alopecia affecting every donor means their immune response may not match healthy people's.

This sequence was found in a man aged 30-40 years with alopecia areata. Some clones in this sample may be carry-over from other donors' samples. The specimen was whole blood, collected in connection with sensitization to the hapten diphenylcyclopropenone (DPC).

The CDR3 coding sequence is TGCGCCAGCACTCTGGGGAGGGGACAAGAGACCCAGTACTTC. Encoded protein: CASTLGRGQETQYF. J is TRBJ2-5 and V is TRBV4-1; 7 bases agree with TRBD2. The J segment lost 2 bases and the V segment lost 7 bases, leaving 7 bases of the junction unmatched. The CDR3 sequence is 14 residues long. Germline V gives CDR1 MGHRA, CDR2 YSYEKL.